The clone carrying this T cell receptor (beta chain) has a single count. With V trimmed by 3 bases and J by 0 bases, 9 bases remained unmatched. Germline-derived CDR1 and CDR2 are SGHTA and FQGNSA. The CDR3 extends over 17 amino acids. These data originate in a study of shared clonotypes between healthy human individuals. Study information: Donors had three CD4 naive, three CD4 memory, two CD8 naive and one CD8 memory plate apiece.

Terminally differentiated effector memory CD45RA+ cells were excluded by CCR7 positive selection of CD45RO-negative cells. Sorted-subset replicate PCRs used around 220 ng DNA, approximately 33,000 T cell genomes. Only in-frame clones appear in the TCRdb table, and some are missing; sequencing was by immunoSEQ multiplex PCR. This table has about 2 million clones, about 95% appearing once. Sequencing input: naive CD8+ T cells sorted from blood. The chain carries TRBV7-2 and TRBJ2-3, with 7 bases aligning to TRBD2. The receptor was derived from a man younger than 30 in good health. Here the CDR3 reads CASSFSRASGSTDTQYF. The DNA for the CDR3 is TGTGCCAGCAGCTTCTCACGGGCTAGCGGAAGCACAGATACGCAGTATTTT.